The 17 T cell receptor beta chains below were found in one sample sequenced in a study of metastatic and nonmetastatic thyroid tumors. Patients were all untreated before their thyroid surgery. TCRdb redid the clone calls on the PCR reads using MiXCR. Of roughly 14,000 clones listed, 3.5% to 4.5% are singletons. The sequenced material came from tumor tissue. Receptor source: a female donor with papillary thyroid cancer or a benign thyroid nodule (not recorded which). Some clones in this sample may be carry-over from other donors' samples.

This clone has more than one count but fewer than ten. The chain uses TRBV2 and TRBJ1-5, with 7 bases fitting TRBD1. The V and J ends lost 4 bases and 15 bases, in that order; junction bases with no gene match: 9. Germline loops: CDR1 SNHLY, CDR2 FYNNEI. This CDR3 is built from 12 residues. The CDR3 DNA is TGTGCCAGCAGTGCCGGGACAGATGGGAGGCATTTT. It yields the protein CASSAGTDGRHF.

This clone was recorded a few times. The J gene is TRBJ1-1, the V gene TRBV20-1, with 9 positions matching TRBD1. V gave up 2 bases and J gave up 6 bases; unmatched junction bases: 4. The CDR3 has 13 amino acids. Germline lookup yields CDR1 DFQATT and CDR2 SNEGSKA (reference sequence). The CDR3 nucleotides read TGCAGTGCTAGATTCCGGGACAGGGCTGAAGCTTTCTTT. The encoded protein is CSARFRDRAEAFF.

Concerning this clone: At one boundary the junction diverges from the germline segment, which might be a read error. This rearrangement joins TRBV20-1 to TRBJ1-1, with D maybe TRBD1 (5 bases). CDR3 length equals 12 residues. Germline assignment: CDR1 DFQATT and CDR2 SNEGSKA (reference sequence). CDR3 residues: CSATNGGTEAGF. CDR3 nucleotides: TGCAGTGCTACGAACGGGGGGACTGAAGCTGGCTTT.

This chain links TRBV24-1 with TRBJ2-2; TRBD2 aligns across 8 bases. Germline lookup yields CDR1 KGHDR and CDR2 SFDVKD. V lost 4 bases to trimming and J lost 8 bases; unmatched junction nucleotides: 5. The CDR3 length is 14 residues. CDR3 residues: CATSDQREIGELFF. The DNA for the CDR3 is TGTGCCACCAGTGACCAGCGGGAGATAGGGGAGCTGTTTTTT.

The V gene is TRBV27, the J gene TRBJ1-2; TRBD1 matches at 9 bases. V shed 4 bases, J shed 5 bases, and the junction held 5 bases outside the gene matches. CDR3 length: 14 amino acids. Germline values: CDR1 MNHEY, CDR2 SMNVEV (reference sequence). CDR3 in DNA: TGTGCCAGCAGTTCGCAGACAGGGGGTTATGGCTACACCTTC. Its translation: CASSSQTGGYGYTF.

The V call is TRBV6-1, the J call TRBJ2-1; TRBD2 is a possible D gene (7 bases). Germline CDR1 and CDR2: MNHNS and SASEGT. The CDR3 runs to 17 residues. V dropped 2 bases and J dropped 8 bases, with 22 bases sitting between them. This CDR3 is CASSEPAGVSTGHEQFF. The CDR3 DNA reads as TGTGCCAGCAGTGAACCCGCGGGGGTTTCTACAGGGCATGAGCAGTTCTTC.

As concerns this clone: At one of its ends the junction is not consistent with the germline gene, which may arise from a read error. The rearrangement links TRBV6-1 to TRBJ1-1; TRBD1 agrees at 7 bases. Germline CDR1 MNHNS, CDR2 SASEGT. The CDR3 totals 14 residues. The CDR3 reads CASNPGGEGTEDSF. The DNA for the CDR3 is TGTGCCAGCAATCCAGGGGGTGAAGGCACTGAAGATTCCTTT.

In its sample, this clone was seen a few times. V and J are TRBV6-1 and TRBJ2-3; perhaps TRBD1 as D (6 bases). Trimming removed 8 bases from V and 0 bases from J, with 18 bases in between. The CDR3 contains 16 residues. Looked up from germline, CDR1 is MNHNS and CDR2 is SASEGT. The CDR3: CASSRRGTRSTDTQYF. DNA of the CDR3: TGTGCCAGCTCCAGAAGGGGGACGAGAAGCACAGATACGCAGTATTTT.

This clone has a handful of counts. The junction departs from the called germline gene at one end, perhaps through a read error. Additional DNA sequences in this sample encode the identical CDR3. The V call is TRBV19, the J call TRBJ2-1, with a possible D match to TRBD2 (5 bases). The CDR3 covers 12 residues. CDR1 is LNHDA and CDR2 is SQIVND in the germline V gene (reference sequence). This chain's CDR3 is CASSIGGHEQFF. Here the CDR3 DNA reads TGCGCCAGTAGTATTGGCGGGCATGAGCAGTTCTTC.

J is TRBJ2-7 and V is TRBV9; TRBD1 matches at 7 bases. The CDR3 runs 16 residues. Germline values: CDR1 SGDLS, CDR2 YYNGEE. With 0 bases clipped from V and 4 bases from J, the junction kept 10 bases outside the gene matches. The CDR3 DNA reads as TGTGCCAGCAGCGTAGGTTCCGGGACAGATACGTACGAGCAGTACTTC. Translated, it gives CASSVGSGTDTYEQYF.

The chain uses TRBV19 and TRBJ2-3, with 7 nucleotides matching TRBD1. The trim removed 5 bases at V and 2 bases at J, leaving 13 bases unmatched. The CDR3 has 17 amino acids. From germline, CDR1 is LNHDA and CDR2 SQIVND (reference sequence). The CDR3 loop is CASSPPRQGGPTDTQYF. In nucleotides, the CDR3 is TGTGCCAGTAGTCCCCCCAGACAGGGCGGGCCCACAGATACGCAGTATTTT.

The chain couples TRBV6-1 to TRBJ2-7; the match to TRBD1 covers 8 bases. CDR1 is MNHNS and CDR2 is SASEGT in the germline V gene. J gave up 2 bases and V 0 bases, and 3 bases lay outside the gene matches. The CDR3 contains 15 residues. CDR3 sequence (DNA): TGTGCCAGCAGTGAAGCCGGGACAGGAGCCTACGAGCAGTACTTC. The encoded protein is CASSEAGTGAYEQYF.

The V gene is TRBV20-1, the J gene TRBJ2-3, with 8 bases identical to TRBD1. Germline values: CDR1 DFQATT, CDR2 SNEGSKA (reference sequence). Unmatched junction bases numbered 8, after V lost 5 bases and J lost 4 bases. The length of the CDR3 is 14 residues. The CDR3 spells CSAFQGAGADTQYF. DNA for the CDR3: TGCAGTGCTTTCCAGGGGGCTGGGGCAGATACGCAGTATTTT.

This clone was seen more than once but under ten times. The J gene is TRBJ2-1, the V gene TRBV19; D is undetermined. V was shortened by 3 bases and J by 5 bases, with 5 bases between the two germline ends. CDR1 is LNHDA and CDR2 is SQIVND in the germline V gene (reference sequence). This CDR3 has 12 residues. CDR3 amino acids: CASSMLHNEQFF. CDR3 nucleotides: TGTGCCAGTAGTATGCTACACAATGAGCAGTTCTTC.

The rearrangement uses TRBV5-6 and TRBJ1-2; 10 bases fit TRBD1. The CDR3 length is 17 residues. The ends lost 4 bases at V and 1 base at J; junction bases unmatched: 10. The germline V gene encodes CDR1 SGHDT and CDR2 YYEEEE. In DNA, the CDR3 is TGTGCCAGCAGCACGACAGGGGGCAACCCCTTTAACTATGGCTACACCTTC. It is translated as CASSTTGGNPFNYGYTF.

The sample holds a few counts of this clone. This rearrangement joins TRBV27 to TRBJ2-2; 9 bases are shared with TRBD1. Germline V gene sequence: CDR1 MNHEY, CDR2 SMNVEV (reference sequence). There are 17 residues in the CDR3. Trimming at V came to 1 base and at J to 5 bases, leaving 8 bases not matched to a gene. As DNA, the CDR3 is TGTGCCAGCAGTTTATTCCCGGGACAGGGTTCGACCGGGGAGCTGTTTTTT. This encodes CASSLFPGQGSTGELFF.

The gene calls are TRBV6-1 and TRBJ1-2; D is perhaps TRBD1 (5 bases). In germline, CDR1 is MNHNS, CDR2 SASEGT. This CDR3 comprises 14 residues. V lost 1 base to trimming and J lost 4 bases, with 10 bases between them. The CDR3 sequence: CASSEGGWSYGYTF. CDR3 DNA sequence: TGTGCCAGCAGTGAAGGGGGCTGGAGCTATGGCTACACCTTC.